Shown below are 27 T cell receptor beta chains from a single sample sequenced in a study of T cell responses to AZD1222 COVID-19 vaccine. Some clones are missing from TCRdb's copy, which holds only in-frame ones; the method was immunoSEQ multiplex PCR. Altogether approximately 140,000 clones are present, more than 85% being singletons, with the ten largest covering roughly 4%. The material sequenced was peripheral blood, taken 28 days after the second AZD1222 dose. Source of these receptors: an adult who received the AZD1222 COVID-19 vaccine.

This sequence joins TRBV15 and TRBJ2-3; D is uncertain. This CDR3 has 14 amino acids. V was shortened by 5 bases and J by 1 base, with 10 bases between the two germline ends. The germline V gene has CDR1 LNHNV and CDR2 YYDKDF (reference sequence). CDR3 region: CATSQSGGTDTQYF. The CDR3 DNA sequence: TGTGCCACCAGCCAGTCTGGGGGCACAGATACGCAGTATTTT.

The chain is built from TRBV7-9 and TRBJ2-6; a weak D match, TRBD1 (5 bases). V was clipped by 4 bases and J by 0 bases, with 16 bases between them. Germline CDR1 is SEHNR and CDR2 is FQNEAQ (reference sequence). CDR3 size: 18 residues. This CDR3 reads CASSSTDPGYSGANVLTF. Written as DNA, the CDR3 is TGTGCCAGCAGCTCCACGGACCCAGGGTACTCTGGGGCCAACGTCCTGACTTTC.

This chain joins TRBV9 and TRBJ1-2; D is unresolved. Trimming removed 3 bases from V and 2 bases from J, with 8 bases in between. This CDR3 comprises 13 residues. Germline V gene lookup returns CDR1 SGDLS and CDR2 YYNGEE. The CDR3 DNA reads as TGTGCCAGCAGCGCCGGGTCCAACTATGGCTACACCTTC. Its protein is CASSAGSNYGYTF.

The V gene is TRBV20-1, the J gene TRBJ2-7; D may be TRBD1 or TRBD2 (5 bases each). V was cut by 3 bases and J by 4 bases, with 7 bases left in between. The CDR3 covers 11 residues. From germline, CDR1 is DFQATT and CDR2 SNEGSKA (reference sequence). The CDR3 region is CSASEGYEQYF. The CDR3 DNA is TGCAGTGCTAGCGAGGGGTACGAGCAGTACTTC.

The J gene is TRBJ1-2, the V gene TRBV7-8; 10 positions agree with TRBD1. The CDR3 has 17 residues. Per the germline V gene, CDR1 is SGHVS and CDR2 is FQNEAQ. Trimming removed 4 bases from V and 6 bases from J; junction bases left unmatched: 14. DNA for the CDR3: TGTGCCAGCAGCTCCCGGATCCCGGGACAGGGGTTAGATGGCTACACCTTC. Translated, it gives CASSSRIPGQGLDGYTF.

The CDR3 nucleotides are TGCAGCGCTGGGGGGGGGCATGGAGATACGCAGTATTTT. This gives the protein CSAGGGHGDTQYF. This chain uses TRBV29-1 with TRBJ2-3, with D perhaps matching TRBD2 (7 bases). This CDR3 has 13 residues. Germline V gene data show CDR1 as SQVTM and CDR2 as ANQGSEA. Trimming took off 7 bases at V and 5 bases at J, with 16 bases between the two ends.

The chain uses TRBV5-1 and TRBJ1-1; 10 positions match TRBD1. There are 16 residues in the CDR3. The ends lost 4 bases at V and 4 bases at J; junction bases unmatched: 10. Germline V lookup: CDR1 SGHRS, CDR2 YFSETQ. CDR3 in DNA: TGCGCCAGCAGCCTGAAGACAGGGGGCGGTGGCACTGAAGCTTTCTTT. It yields the protein CASSLKTGGGGTEAFF.

J is TRBJ2-3 and V is TRBV7-2; no clear D gene. Germline assignment: CDR1 SGHTA and CDR2 FQGNSA. The germline V and J ends were trimmed by 6 bases and 2 bases, with 18 bases remaining between them. The CDR3 covers 16 residues. CDR3 amino acids: CASSYSSGFVTDTQYF. For the CDR3, the DNA is TGTGCCAGCAGTTATTCGTCTGGGTTCGTCACAGATACGCAGTATTTT.

This clone was seen more than once but under ten times. V is TRBV20-1 and J is TRBJ1-2; D is uncertain. Per the germline V gene, CDR1 is DFQATT and CDR2 is SNEGSKA (reference sequence). This CDR3 has 10 amino acids. The germline V and J ends were trimmed by 3 bases and 1 base, with 0 bases remaining between them. The CDR3 DNA reads TGCAGTGCTAGTAACTATGGCTACACCTTC. This encodes CSASNYGYTF.

V usage is TRBV2 and J usage is TRBJ1-4; TRBD1 is a possible D gene (5 bases). The CDR3 consists of 15 residues. The V end was cut by 8 bases, the J end by 0 bases, with 13 bases between. Germline V gene sequence: CDR1 SNHLY, CDR2 FYNNEI. The CDR3 DNA follows: TGTGCCAGCCGACAGTCGTCTGCAACTAATGAAAAACTGTTTTTT. Amino acids: CASRQSSATNEKLFF.

This rearrangement joins TRBV9 to TRBJ2-2; D uncertain. Trimming stripped 0 bases from V and 1 base from J, with 10 bases between. The CDR3 runs to 16 residues. Germline-derived CDR1 and CDR2 are SGDLS and YYNGEE. The CDR3 here is CASSVGWAGNTGELFF. The CDR3 nucleotides read TGTGCCAGCAGCGTAGGTTGGGCCGGGAACACCGGGGAGCTGTTTTTT. Variable domain in full (rest from reference TRBV9 and TRBJ2-2): DSGVTQTPKHLITATGQRVTLRCSPRSGDLSVYWYQQSLDQGLQFLIQYYNGEERAKGNILERFSAQQFPDLHSELNLSSLELGDSALYFCASSVGWAGNTGELFFGEGSRLTVL.

CDR3 sequence: CASSRGGGYGYTF. Here the CDR3 DNA reads TGTGCCAGCTCTCGGGGGGGCGGCTATGGCTACACCTTC. This chain uses TRBV27 with TRBJ1-2; possible D gene TRBD1, 6 bases. CDR3 size: 13 residues. V lost 8 bases, J lost 4 bases, and 14 bases lay in between. CDR1 MNHEY and CDR2 SMNVEV come from the germline V gene (reference sequence).

The chain carries TRBV7-8 and TRBJ1-5, with D hard to call. Germline-derived CDR1 and CDR2 are SGHVS and FQNEAQ. The CDR3 runs to 14 residues. Trimming took off 2 bases at V and 4 bases at J, with 9 bases between the two ends. The CDR3 region is CASSLLTGNQPQHF. DNA of the CDR3: TGTGCCAGCAGCTTATTGACGGGGAATCAGCCCCAGCATTTT.

V is TRBV27 and J is TRBJ2-3; TRBD2 aligns across 7 bases. In germline, CDR1 is MNHEY, CDR2 SMNVEV (reference sequence). CDR3 length equals 16 residues. V trimming: 3 bases; J trimming: 1 base; junction bases outside the gene matches: 7. The CDR3 loop reads CASSFRRSGGTDTQYF. The CDR3 DNA follows: TGTGCCAGCAGTTTCAGAAGGAGCGGGGGCACAGATACGCAGTATTTT.

The rearrangement uses TRBV4-2 and TRBJ2-4, with D possibly being TRBD1 or TRBD2 (5 bases each). V lost 3 bases and J 9 bases, leaving 15 bases between the germline ends. The CDR3 loop spans 14 amino acids. Per germline, CDR1 LGHNA and CDR2 YNFKEQ. Here the CDR3 reads CASSHSLGAGIQYF. CDR3 in DNA: TGTGCCAGCAGCCATTCCCTCGGGGCGGGCATTCAGTACTTC.

The CDR3 sequence: CASSESAQGISPLHF. The CDR3 coding sequence is TGTGCCAGCAGTGAAAGTGCGCAGGGAATTTCACCCCTCCACTTT. This rearrangement joins TRBV2 to TRBJ1-6, with D possibly matching TRBD1 (5 bases). Germline V CDR1 and CDR2: SNHLY, FYNNEI. This CDR3 region has 15 residues. V lost 2 bases to trimming and J lost 9 bases, with 14 bases between them.

The CDR3: CASSQELGGRTYGYTF. DNA for the CDR3: TGTGCCAGCAGCCAAGAGCTCGGGGGGCGCACCTATGGCTACACCTTC. J is TRBJ1-2 and V is TRBV3-1 (or the pseudogene TRBV3-2); possibly TRBD1 for D (6 bases). The germline V and J ends were trimmed by 0 bases and 4 bases, with 15 bases remaining between them. CDR1 is LGHDT and CDR2 is YNNKEL in the germline V gene (reference sequence). This CDR3 comprises 16 residues.

The chain employs TRBV13 and TRBJ2-7; 16 positions agree with TRBD2. CDR3 length equals 17 residues. The V and J ends lost 4 bases and 4 bases, in that order; junction bases with no gene match: 7. Germline loops: CDR1 PRHDT, CDR2 FYEKMQ (reference sequence). The CDR3 bases are TGTGCCAGCAGCTACGGGACTAGCGGGAGGGGAAGTTACGAGCAGTACTTC. It specifies CASSYGTSGRGSYEQYF.

Concerning this clone: At one of its ends the junction is not consistent with the germline gene, which may arise from a read error. V usage is TRBV14 and J usage is TRBJ2-1, with 9 bases that match TRBD2. The CDR3 consists of 15 residues. Germline values: CDR1 SGHDN, CDR2 FVKESK. CDR3 protein: CASSQVAGAYNEQFF. The CDR3 nucleotides are TGTGCCAGCAGCCAAGTAGCGGGGGCCTATAATGAGCAGTTCTTC.

The J gene is TRBJ2-1, the V gene TRBV5-4, with 13 bases aligning to TRBD2. V shed 4 bases, J shed 4 bases, and the junction held 8 bases outside the gene matches. The CDR3 covers 17 residues. Germline V CDR1 and CDR2: SGHNT, YYREEE (reference sequence). The CDR3 protein is CASSPRTSGGRYNEQFF. Here the CDR3 DNA reads TGTGCCAGCAGCCCTAGGACTAGCGGGGGTCGGTACAATGAGCAGTTCTTC.

The genes are TRBV28 and TRBJ1-4; D gene uncertain. The ends were cut back, 6 bases at V and 6 bases at J, with 8 bases in the middle. This CDR3 has 12 amino acids. Germline V gives CDR1 MDHEN, CDR2 SYDVKM. CDR3 coding DNA: TGTGCCAGCAGACAGAACCATGAAAAACTGTTTTTT. As protein: CASRQNHEKLFF.

This clone was recorded a few times. The rearrangement uses TRBV9 and TRBJ1-1, with D maybe TRBD1 (6 bases). Germline V gives CDR1 SGDLS, CDR2 YYNGEE. The CDR3 runs to 14 residues. Trimming took 4 bases from V and 3 from J, leaving 13 bases between them. The CDR3 nucleotides are TGTGCCAGCAGCCAACAGGGATGGGACACTGAAGCTTTCTTT. It encodes CASSQQGWDTEAFF.

V usage is TRBV28 and J usage is TRBJ2-4; the D is unclear. This CDR3 comprises 14 residues. CDR1 MDHEN and CDR2 SYDVKM come from the germline V gene. Trimming took off 6 bases at V and 8 bases at J, with 17 bases between the two ends. CDR3 DNA sequence: TGTGCCAGCAGCCTGCTGAGGCAAAAACACATTCAGTACTTC. Amino acids: CASSLLRQKHIQYF. The complete variable domain, with remaining parts taken from reference TRBV28 and TRBJ2-4, reads DVKVTQSSRYLVKRTGEKVFLECVQDMDHENMFWYRQDPGLGLRLIYFSYDVKMKEKGDIPEGYSVSREKKERFSLILESASTNQTSMYLCASSLLRQKHIQYFGAGTRLSVL.

This clone was detected only once. The chain couples TRBV4-2 to TRBJ1-2, with D unclear. The CDR3 covers 12 residues. Trimming took 0 bases from V and 10 from J, leaving 9 bases between them. Germline values: CDR1 LGHNA, CDR2 YNFKEQ. The CDR3 reads CASSQDLRHYTF. The CDR3 nucleotides read TGTGCCAGCAGCCAAGATCTCCGGCACTACACCTTC.

This chain joins TRBV6-5 and TRBJ2-1; TRBD2 agrees at 8 bases. Per the germline V gene, CDR1 is MNHEY and CDR2 is SVGAGI. The CDR3 sequence is 16 residues long. Trimming at V came to 4 bases and at J to 2 bases, leaving 7 bases not matched to a gene. In DNA form, the CDR3 reads TGTGCCAGCAGTTTTAGCGGGAAGTCCCCCTACAATGAGCAGTTCTTC. It encodes CASSFSGKSPYNEQFF.

The V gene is TRBV18, the J gene TRBJ2-3; TRBD1 might be the D (5 bases). The CDR3 is 16 residues long. Germline-derived CDR1 and CDR2 are KGHSH and LQKENI. V was trimmed by 3 bases and J by 2 bases, leaving 15 bases between them. CDR3 in DNA: TGTGCCAGCTCACCCTTTAGACAGCAGATCACAGATACGCAGTATTTT. It specifies CASSPFRQQITDTQYF.

The rearrangement links TRBV7-2 to TRBJ1-2; D is unresolved. V lost 7 bases to trimming and J lost 0 bases, with 12 bases between them. The CDR3 consists of 14 residues. From germline, CDR1 is SGHTA and CDR2 FQGNSA. The CDR3 nucleotides are TGTGCCAGCACCTCCTACACCTCTAACTATGGCTACACCTTC. This gives the protein CASTSYTSNYGYTF. Using reference TRBV7-2 and TRBJ1-2 for the parts outside the CDR3, the full variable domain is GAGVSQSPSNKVTEKGKDVELRCDPISGHTALYWYRQSLGQGLEFLIYFQGNSAPDKSGLPSDRFSAERTGGSVSTLTIQRTQQEDSAVYLCASTSYTSNYGYTFGSGTRLTVV.